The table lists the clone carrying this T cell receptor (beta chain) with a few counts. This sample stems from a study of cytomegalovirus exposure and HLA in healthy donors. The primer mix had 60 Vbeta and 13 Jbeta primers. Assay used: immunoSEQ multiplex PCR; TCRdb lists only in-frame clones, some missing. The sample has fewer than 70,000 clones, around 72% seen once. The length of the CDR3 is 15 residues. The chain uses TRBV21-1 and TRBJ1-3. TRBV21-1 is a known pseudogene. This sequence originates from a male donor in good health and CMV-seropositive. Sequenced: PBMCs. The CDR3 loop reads CASSLHPGGRNTIYF. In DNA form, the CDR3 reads TGTGCCAGCAGCCTTCATCCGGGGGGAAGAAACACCATATATTTT.